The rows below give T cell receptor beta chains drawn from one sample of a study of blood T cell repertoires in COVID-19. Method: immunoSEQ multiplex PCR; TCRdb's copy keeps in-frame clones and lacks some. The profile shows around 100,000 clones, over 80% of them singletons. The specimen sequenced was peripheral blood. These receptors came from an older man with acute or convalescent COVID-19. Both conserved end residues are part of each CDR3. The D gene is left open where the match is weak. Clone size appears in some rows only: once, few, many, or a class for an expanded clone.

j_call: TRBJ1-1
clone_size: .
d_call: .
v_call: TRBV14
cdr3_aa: CASSQDRDRDEAFF
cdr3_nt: TGTGCCAGCAGCCAAGATCGCGACAGAGATGAAGCTTTCTTT

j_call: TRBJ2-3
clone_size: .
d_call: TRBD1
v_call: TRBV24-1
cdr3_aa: CATSDPGQGSDTQYF
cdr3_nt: TGTGCCACCAGTGATCCTGGACAGGGTTCAGATACGCAGTATTTT

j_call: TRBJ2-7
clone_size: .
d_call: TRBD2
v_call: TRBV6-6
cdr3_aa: CASRLGLADPYEQYF
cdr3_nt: TGTGCCAGCAGGCTAGGACTAGCGGACCCCTACGAGCAGTACTTC

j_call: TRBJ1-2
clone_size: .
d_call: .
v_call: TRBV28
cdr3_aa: CASSLRQDSVYGYTF
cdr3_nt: TGTGCCAGCAGTTTACGCCAGGACAGCGTCTATGGCTACACCTTC

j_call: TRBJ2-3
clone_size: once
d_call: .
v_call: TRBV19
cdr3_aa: CASSINTGTPRDTQYF
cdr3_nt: TGTGCCAGTAGTATAAATACCGGGACTCCGAGGGATACGCAGTATTTT

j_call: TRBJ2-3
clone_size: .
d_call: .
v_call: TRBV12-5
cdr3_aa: CASGSTGQFSDTQYF
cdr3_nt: TGTGCTAGTGGTTCGACAGGACAGTTTTCAGATACGCAGTATTTT

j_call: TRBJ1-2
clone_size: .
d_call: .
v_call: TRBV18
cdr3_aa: CASSPRETGNYGYTF
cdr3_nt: TGTGCCAGCTCACCACGGGAGACAGGAAACTATGGCTACACCTTC

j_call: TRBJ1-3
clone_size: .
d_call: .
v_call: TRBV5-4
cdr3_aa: CASSSVGASGNTIYF
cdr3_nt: TGTGCCAGCAGCTCCGTGGGGGCTTCTGGAAACACCATATATTTT

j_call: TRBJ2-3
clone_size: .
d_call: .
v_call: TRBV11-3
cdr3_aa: CASSLLATDPQYF
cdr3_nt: TGTGCCAGCAGCTTGTTAGCCACGGATCCGCAGTATTTT

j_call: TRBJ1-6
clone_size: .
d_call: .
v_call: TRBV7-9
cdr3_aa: CASSLMAGTDSPLHF
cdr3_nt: TGTGCCAGCAGCTTAATGGCAGGGACTGATTCACCCCTCCACTTT

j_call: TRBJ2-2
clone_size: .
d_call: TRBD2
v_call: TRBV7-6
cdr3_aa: CASSFRGGEIRTGELFF
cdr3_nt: TGTGCCAGCAGCTTTCGGGGAGGGGAGATTAGGACCGGGGAGCTGTTTTTT

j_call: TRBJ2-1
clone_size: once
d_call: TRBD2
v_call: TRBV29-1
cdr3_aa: CSVAGLVQSPAQFF
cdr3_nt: TGCAGCGTAGCGGGACTAGTCCAATCGCCCGCGCAGTTCTTC

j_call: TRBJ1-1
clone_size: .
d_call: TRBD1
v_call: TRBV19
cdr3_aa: CASTGQGNTEAFF
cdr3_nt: TGTGCCAGTACGGGACAGGGGAACACTGAAGCTTTCTTT

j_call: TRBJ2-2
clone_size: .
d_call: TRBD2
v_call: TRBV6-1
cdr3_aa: CASSDSGGAFISRTGELFF
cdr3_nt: TGTGCCAGCAGTGATAGCGGGGGGGCCTTCATTTCTCGAACCGGGGAGCTGTTTTTT

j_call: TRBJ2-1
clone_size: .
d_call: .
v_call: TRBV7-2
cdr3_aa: CASTPSGPYNEQFF
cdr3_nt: TGTGCCAGCACCCCCAGCGGGCCCTACAATGAGCAGTTCTTC

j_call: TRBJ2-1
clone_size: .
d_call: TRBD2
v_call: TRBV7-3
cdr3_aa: CASSKGLAGGISNEQFF
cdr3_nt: TGTGCCAGCAGCAAAGGACTAGCGGGAGGAATATCCAATGAGCAGTTCTTC

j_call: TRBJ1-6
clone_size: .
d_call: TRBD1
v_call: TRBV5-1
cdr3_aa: CASAITGTGGTPLHF
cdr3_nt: TGCGCCAGCGCGATAACCGGGACAGGGGGTACACCCCTCCACTTT

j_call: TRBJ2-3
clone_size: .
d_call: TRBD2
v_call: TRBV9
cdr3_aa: CASSADSGRAADTQYF
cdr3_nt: TGTGCCAGCAGCGCGGATAGCGGGAGGGCCGCGGATACGCAGTATTTT

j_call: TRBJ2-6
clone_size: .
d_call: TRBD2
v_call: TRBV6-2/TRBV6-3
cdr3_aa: CASSYSILLAGGHSGANVLTF
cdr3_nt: TGTGCCAGCAGTTACTCGATCCTCCTGGCGGGAGGCCACTCTGGGGCCAACGTCCTGACTTTC

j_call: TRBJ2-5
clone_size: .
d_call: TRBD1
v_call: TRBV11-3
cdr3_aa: CASSNTGVETQYF
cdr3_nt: TGTGCCAGCAGCAACACAGGGGTAGAGACCCAGTACTTC

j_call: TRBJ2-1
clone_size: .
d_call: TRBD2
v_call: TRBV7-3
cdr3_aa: CASSTTSGRVNEQFF
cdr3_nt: TGTGCCAGCAGCACCACTAGCGGGAGGGTCAATGAGCAGTTCTTC

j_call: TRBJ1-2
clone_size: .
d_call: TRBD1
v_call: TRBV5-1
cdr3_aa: CASSAGQGARGNYGYTF
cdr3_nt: TGCGCCAGCAGCGCGGGACAGGGGGCTAGGGGGAACTATGGCTACACCTTC

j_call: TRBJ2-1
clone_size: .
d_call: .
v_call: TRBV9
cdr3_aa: CASTYNPQGSGEQFF
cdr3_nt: TGTGCCAGCACCTATAACCCCCAGGGATCGGGTGAGCAGTTCTTC

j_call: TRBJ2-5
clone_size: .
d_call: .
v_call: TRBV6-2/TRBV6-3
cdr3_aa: CASSYRKDTRGETQYF
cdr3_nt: TGTGCCAGCAGTTACCGGAAAGACACACGGGGAGAGACCCAGTACTTC

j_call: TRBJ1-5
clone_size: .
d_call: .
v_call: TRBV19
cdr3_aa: CASSISRGSNQPQHF
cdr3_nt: TGTGCCAGTAGTATTTCCCGGGGGAGCAATCAGCCCCAGCATTTT

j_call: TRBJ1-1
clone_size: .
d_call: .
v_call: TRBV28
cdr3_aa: CASSGPGMNTEAFF
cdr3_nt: TGTGCCAGCAGTGGGCCGGGGATGAACACTGAAGCTTTCTTT

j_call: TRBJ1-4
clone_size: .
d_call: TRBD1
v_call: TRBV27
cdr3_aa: CASSLDRVGTNEKLFF
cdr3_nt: TGTGCCAGCAGTTTGGACAGGGTGGGAACTAATGAAAAACTGTTTTTT

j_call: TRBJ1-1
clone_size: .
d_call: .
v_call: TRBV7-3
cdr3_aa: CASSPGRLEAFF
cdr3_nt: TGTGCCAGCAGCCCGGGTAGGCTAGAAGCTTTCTTT

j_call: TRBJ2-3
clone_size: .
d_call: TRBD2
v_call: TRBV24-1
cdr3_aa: CATSPIPGLAGYRGSTDTQYF
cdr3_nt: TGTGCCACCAGTCCCATTCCGGGACTAGCGGGATATAGGGGGAGCACAGATACGCAGTATTTT

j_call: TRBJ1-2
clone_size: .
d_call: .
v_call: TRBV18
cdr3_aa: CASSPGGAADYGYTF
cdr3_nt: TGTGCCAGCTCACCCGGAGGGGCCGCCGACTATGGCTACACCTTC

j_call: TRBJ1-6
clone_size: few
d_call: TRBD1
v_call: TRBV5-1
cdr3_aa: CASSLGWTGDFSPLHF
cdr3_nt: TGCGCCAGCAGCTTGGGGTGGACAGGGGACTTCTCACCCCTCCACTTT

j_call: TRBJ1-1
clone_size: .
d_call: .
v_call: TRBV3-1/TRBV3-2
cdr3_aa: CASRPPGIGTEAFF
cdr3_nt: TGTGCCAGCAGACCTCCCGGGATCGGAACTGAAGCTTTCTTT

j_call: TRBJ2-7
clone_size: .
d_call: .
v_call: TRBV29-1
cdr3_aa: CSGAAGGTGEQYF
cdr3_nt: TGCAGCGGGGCAGCGGGAGGGACAGGGGAGCAGTACTTC

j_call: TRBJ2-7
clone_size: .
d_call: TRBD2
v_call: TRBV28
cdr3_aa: CASTKWRALGGEQYF
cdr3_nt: TGTGCCAGCACCAAATGGAGGGCGTTGGGGGGGGAGCAGTACTTC

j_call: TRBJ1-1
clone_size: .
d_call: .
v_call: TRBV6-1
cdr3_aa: CASSDYRETEAFF
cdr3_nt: TGTGCCAGCAGTGATTACAGGGAGACTGAAGCTTTCTTT

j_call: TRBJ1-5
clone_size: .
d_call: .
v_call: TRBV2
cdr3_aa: CASDPGGNQPQHF
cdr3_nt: TGTGCCAGCGATCCAGGGGGCAATCAGCCCCAGCATTTT

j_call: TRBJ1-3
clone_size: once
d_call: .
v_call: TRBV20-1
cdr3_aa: CSASHGQGGNTIYF
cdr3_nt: TGCAGTGCTAGTCACGGTCAGGGCGGAAACACCATATATTTT

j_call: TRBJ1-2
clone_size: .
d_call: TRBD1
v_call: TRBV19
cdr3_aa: CASSPTGDGDYGYTF
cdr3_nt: TGTGCCAGTAGTCCCACAGGGGACGGTGACTATGGCTACACCTTC

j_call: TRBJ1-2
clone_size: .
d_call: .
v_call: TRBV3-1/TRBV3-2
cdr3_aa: CASSQGTGNGYTF
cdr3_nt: TGTGCCAGCAGCCAAGGAACAGGAAATGGCTACACCTTC

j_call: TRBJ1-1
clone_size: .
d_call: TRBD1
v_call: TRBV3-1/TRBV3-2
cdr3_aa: CASSLYRGHDTEAFF
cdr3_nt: TGTGCCAGCAGCCTGTACAGGGGGCACGACACTGAAGCTTTCTTT

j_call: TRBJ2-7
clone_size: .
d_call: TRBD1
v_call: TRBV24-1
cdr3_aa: CATVSSDRVEEQYF
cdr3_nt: TGTGCCACCGTTTCGTCGGACAGGGTGGAAGAGCAGTACTTC

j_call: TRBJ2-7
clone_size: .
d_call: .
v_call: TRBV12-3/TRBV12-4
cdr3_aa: CASSLQGIEQYF
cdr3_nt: TGTGCCAGCAGTCTGCAGGGTATCGAGCAGTACTTC

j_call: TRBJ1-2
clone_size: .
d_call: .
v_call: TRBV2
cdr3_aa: CASRVQTANYGYTF
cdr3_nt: TGTGCCAGCAGGGTACAGACGGCTAACTATGGCTACACCTTC

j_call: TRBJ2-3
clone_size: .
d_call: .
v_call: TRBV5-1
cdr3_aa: CASSLDTPDTQYF
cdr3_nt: TGCGCCAGCAGCTTAGACACCCCAGATACGCAGTATTTT

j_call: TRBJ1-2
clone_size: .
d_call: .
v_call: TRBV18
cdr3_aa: CASSPPAGYYGYTF
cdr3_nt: TGTGCCAGCTCACCACCGGCAGGGTACTATGGCTACACCTTC

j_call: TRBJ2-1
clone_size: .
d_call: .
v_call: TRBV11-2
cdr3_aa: CASSLDLTDEQFF
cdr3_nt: TGTGCCAGCAGCTTAGATCTAACGGATGAGCAGTTCTTC

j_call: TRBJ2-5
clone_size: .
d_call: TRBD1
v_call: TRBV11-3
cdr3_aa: CASSFGQGGSQETQYF
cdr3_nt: TGTGCCAGCAGCTTCGGACAGGGGGGTTCCCAAGAGACCCAGTACTTC

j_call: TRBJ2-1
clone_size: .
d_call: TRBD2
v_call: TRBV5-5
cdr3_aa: CASSLWWEGYNEQFF
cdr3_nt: TGTGCCAGCAGCTTGTGGTGGGAGGGATACAATGAGCAGTTCTTC